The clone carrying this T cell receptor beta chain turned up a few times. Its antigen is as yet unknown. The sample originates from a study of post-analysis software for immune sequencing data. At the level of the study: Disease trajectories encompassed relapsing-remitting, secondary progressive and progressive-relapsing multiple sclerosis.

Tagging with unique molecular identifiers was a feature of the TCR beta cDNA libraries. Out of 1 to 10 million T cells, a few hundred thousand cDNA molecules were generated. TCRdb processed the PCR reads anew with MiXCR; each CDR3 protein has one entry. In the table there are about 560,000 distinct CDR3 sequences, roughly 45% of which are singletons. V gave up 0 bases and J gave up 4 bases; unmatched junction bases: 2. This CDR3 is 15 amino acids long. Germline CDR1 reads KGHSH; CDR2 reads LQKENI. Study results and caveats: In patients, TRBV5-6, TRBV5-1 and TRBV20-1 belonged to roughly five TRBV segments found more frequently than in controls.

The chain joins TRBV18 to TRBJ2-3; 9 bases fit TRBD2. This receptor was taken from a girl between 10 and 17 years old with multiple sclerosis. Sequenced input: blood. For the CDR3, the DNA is TGTGCCAGCTCACCACCGCGGGGGGGCCCAGATACGCAGTATTTT. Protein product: CASSPPRGGPDTQYF.